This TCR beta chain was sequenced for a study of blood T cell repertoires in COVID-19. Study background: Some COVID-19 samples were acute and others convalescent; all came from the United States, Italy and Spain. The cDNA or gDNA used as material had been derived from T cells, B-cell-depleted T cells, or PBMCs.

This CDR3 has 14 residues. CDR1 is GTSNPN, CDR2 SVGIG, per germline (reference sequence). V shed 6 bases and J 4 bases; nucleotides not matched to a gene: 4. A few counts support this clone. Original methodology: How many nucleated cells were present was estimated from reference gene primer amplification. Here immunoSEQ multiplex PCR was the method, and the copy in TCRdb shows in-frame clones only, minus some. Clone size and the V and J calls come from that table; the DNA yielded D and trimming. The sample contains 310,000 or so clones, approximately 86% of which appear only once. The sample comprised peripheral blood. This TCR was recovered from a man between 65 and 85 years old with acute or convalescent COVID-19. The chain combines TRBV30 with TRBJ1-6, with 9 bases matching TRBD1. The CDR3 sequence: CACLQGAYNSPLHF. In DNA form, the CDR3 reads TGTGCCTGCCTACAGGGGGCTTATAATTCACCCCTCCACTTT.